A single sample gave rise to the 15 T cell receptor beta chains below, sequenced in a study of cytomegalovirus exposure and HLA in healthy donors. The PCR was carried out with 60 Vbeta primers and 13 Jbeta primers. This table comes from immunoSEQ multiplex PCR, and its TCRdb copy is limited to in-frame clones, with some not included. Seen here are approximately 140,000 clones, about 80% observed once, and the top ten hold roughly 4%. Sequenced sample: PBMCs. These receptors were taken from a man aged 18 to 29 in good health and CMV-seronegative.

The CDR3 loop reads CASRPDRGQTYGYTF. The CDR3, as DNA: TGTGCCAGCAGGCCCGACAGGGGGCAAACCTATGGCTACACCTTC. The chain carries TRBV6-5 and TRBJ1-2, with 10 bases identical to TRBD1. The length of the CDR3 is 15 residues. V shed 6 bases, J shed 4 bases, and the junction held 8 bases outside the gene matches. Germline V gene data show CDR1 as MNHEY and CDR2 as SVGAGI.

The genes are TRBV18 and TRBJ2-2; 13 bases fit TRBD2. V trimming: 3 bases; J trimming: 0 bases; junction bases outside the gene matches: 10. The CDR3 is made up of 20 amino acids. CDR1 is KGHSH and CDR2 is LQKENI in the germline V gene. The CDR3 is CASSPGLAGARYSNTGELFF. The DNA of the CDR3 is TGTGCCAGCTCACCCGGACTAGCGGGGGCCAGGTACTCGAACACCGGGGAGCTGTTTTTT.

The J gene is TRBJ2-5, the V gene TRBV2, with 8 bases lining up with TRBD2. Germline V gene data show CDR1 as SNHLY and CDR2 as FYNNEI. The V segment lost 6 bases and the J segment 11 bases; nucleotides outside the gene matches: 14. The length of the CDR3 is 14 residues. The CDR3 spells CASSLGLASWEQYF. The CDR3, as DNA: TGTGCCAGCAGCCTAGGACTAGCTTCGTGGGAGCAGTACTTC.

The CDR3 sequence: CATQTVNRENEQFF. The CDR3 DNA reads TGTGCCACTCAAACTGTAAACAGGGAAAATGAGCAGTTCTTC. The V and J genes are TRBV15 and TRBJ2-1; a possible D gene is TRBD1 (6 bases). V was shortened by 9 bases and J by 7 bases, with 19 bases between the two germline ends. Germline lookup yields CDR1 LNHNV and CDR2 YYDKDF (reference sequence). The CDR3 is made up of 14 amino acids.

The chain couples TRBV30 to TRBJ2-1; 8 bases line up with TRBD2. Losses at the gene ends were 0 bases for V and 4 bases for J; bases not matched to a gene: 2. The CDR3 length is 14 residues. Germline V gives CDR1 GTSNPN, CDR2 SVGIG (reference sequence). CDR3 region: CAWSVLAGYNEQFF. CDR3 nucleotides: TGTGCCTGGAGTGTGTTAGCGGGGTACAATGAGCAGTTCTTC.

The chain joins TRBV27 to TRBJ1-2; tentatively, D is TRBD1 (5 bases). The V gene lost 4 bases and the J gene lost 2 bases, with 11 bases spanning the gap. The germline V gene encodes CDR1 MNHEY and CDR2 SMNVEV (reference sequence). The CDR3 consists of 14 residues. Here the CDR3 reads CASSSQGLNYGYTF. In DNA, the CDR3 is TGTGCCAGCAGTTCCCAGGGTCTAAACTATGGCTACACCTTC.

V gene TRBV7-2 combines with J gene TRBJ2-2, with D possibly being TRBD1 (6 bases). V was cut by 0 bases and J by 4 bases, with 9 bases left in between. The CDR3 consists of 15 residues. Germline V gene data show CDR1 as SGHTA and CDR2 as FQGNSA. The CDR3 sequence is CASSLATGSTGELFF. CDR3 bases: TGTGCCAGCAGCTTAGCGACAGGAAGCACCGGGGAGCTGTTTTTT.

This rearrangement joins TRBV11-2 to TRBJ1-2; D uncertain. Looked up from germline, CDR1 is SGHAT and CDR2 is FQNNGV. This CDR3 comprises 13 residues. The V and J ends lost 1 base and 0 bases respectively, with 3 bases between them. The CDR3 DNA is TGTGCCAGCAGCTTAGCATCTAACTATGGCTACACCTTC. Its protein product is CASSLASNYGYTF.

This rearrangement joins TRBV6-5 to TRBJ2-7, with 10 bases matching TRBD1. The CDR3 length is 16 residues. After removal of 1 base from V and 1 base from J, the junction contained 4 bases not matched to a gene. Looked up from germline, CDR1 is MNHEY and CDR2 is SVGAGI. The CDR3: CASSYFPGQGSYEQYF. The CDR3, as DNA: TGTGCCAGCAGTTACTTCCCGGGACAGGGGTCCTACGAGCAGTACTTC.

About this clone itself: At one end, the junction sequence differs from germline, possibly due to a read error. Different DNA sequences within this sample yield the same CDR3. The J gene is TRBJ2-5, the V gene TRBV10-2; D may be TRBD2 (5 bases). This CDR3 has 15 residues. CDR1 and CDR2 from the germline V gene are WSHSY and SAAADI. CDR3: CASSEFKRKQETQYF. The CDR3, as DNA: TGCGCCAGCAGCGAGTTTAAGCGGAAACAAGAGACCCAGTACTTC.

This rearrangement joins TRBV2 to TRBJ1-1, with D uncertain. Trimming took 7 bases from V and 0 from J, leaving 9 bases between them. The length of the CDR3 is 13 residues. Germline CDR1 SNHLY, CDR2 FYNNEI. The CDR3 region has the DNA TGTGCCAGCACCCCCCGGGTGAACACTGAAGCTTTCTTT. Translated: CASTPRVNTEAFF.

The rearrangement joins TRBV2 to TRBJ1-1; TRBD1 might be the D (6 bases). Germline V gene lookup returns CDR1 SNHLY and CDR2 FYNNEI. The V end lost 10 bases, the J end lost 5 bases, and 20 bases lay between the germline ends. The CDR3 totals 14 residues. This chain's CDR3 is CATQSRTARTEAFF. The CDR3, as DNA: TGTGCCACCCAATCCCGGACAGCCAGGACTGAAGCTTTCTTT.

The gene calls are TRBV7-3 and TRBJ2-2; 10 nucleotides align to TRBD1. CDR1 and CDR2 (germline): SGHTA, FQGTGA. The CDR3 runs 16 residues. After removal of 5 bases from V and 5 bases from J, the junction contained 8 bases not matched to a gene. CDR3 in amino acids: CASSLRQGARTGELFF. The CDR3 nucleotides are TGTGCCAGCAGCCTTCGACAGGGGGCTAGAACCGGGGAGCTGTTTTTT.

This clone was recorded once. The gene calls are TRBV11-2 and TRBJ2-5; the match to TRBD1 covers 9 bases. Germline V gives CDR1 SGHAT, CDR2 FQNNGV. The CDR3 runs to 13 residues. V gave up 9 bases and J gave up 2 bases; unmatched junction bases: 4. CDR3 DNA sequence: TGTGCCAGTGGGACAGGGTATCAAGAGACCCAGTACTTC. Residues: CASGTGYQETQYF.

This chain connects TRBV13 to TRBJ1-2; possibly TRBD1 for D (6 bases). Between the trimmed V and J ends, which lost 4 bases and 2 bases, there was a span of 20 bases. CDR3 length: 17 amino acids. CDR1 is PRHDT and CDR2 is FYEKMQ in the germline V gene (reference sequence). The CDR3 DNA follows: TGTGCCAGCAGCTCTGAAGGGCTTGGGGGCTACAACTATGGCTACACCTTC. It specifies CASSSEGLGGYNYGYTF.